This T cell receptor (beta chain) stems from a study of shared clonotypes between healthy human individuals. Notes on the study in general: Measured sharing among donors was expected to vary with sequencing depth. Larger richness was generally estimated for naive than memory subsets.

A CD45RA+ naive subset and a CD45RA-negative memory subset were split from CD4+ cells. Original processing methods: Filtering differed because ImmunoSEQ produced junction-only sequences that carried no quality scores. Sequencing used immunoSEQ multiplex PCR; TCRdb keeps in-frame clones, though not all of them. V and J calls and clone size are those listed in that table; D and trimming were worked out from the DNA. The data contain some 1.4 million clones, more than 95% of them singletons. Germline CDR1 reads SGDLS; CDR2 reads YYNGEE. The CDR3 has 15 residues. V was clipped by 3 bases and J by 6 bases, with 17 bases between them. For this clone: Its antigen is not known.

The sequence was collected from a man in his thirties or forties in good health. The sample taken for sequencing was naive CD4+ T cells sorted from blood. Described subset: CD45RA+ positively selected. The chain combines TRBV9 with TRBJ2-3; D possibly uses TRBD1 or TRBD2 (5 bases each). In nucleotides, the CDR3 is TGTGCCAGCAGCGAAGGGGAGAGTCCTTCGGATACGCAGTATTTT. Translating gives CASSEGESPSDTQYF.